This TCR beta chain was documented in a study of CXCR3-negative and CXCR3-positive naive CD8 T cells. Study findings and constraints: With surface CD5 comparable between naive subsets, TCR strength was estimated using properties derived from the TRB CDR3. When CXCR3-positive naive cells were set against CXCR3-negative naive cells, the former had more hydrophobic TRB CDR3s.

The TRB cDNA libraries were prepared by 5' RACE with UMI labels. TCRdb reworked the 5' RACE reads into one entry per CDR3 protein, no DNA. This sample contains under 150,000 distinct CDR3 sequences. As regards this clonotype: What it recognizes is unknown.

Germline values: CDR1 MDHEN, CDR2 SYDVKM. This CDR3 comprises 13 residues. Specimen: naive CXCR3+ CD8+ T cells from blood. Noted subset: CD45RO-CCR7+CD27+CD95- naive CD8+ T cells expressing CXCR3 (TNR3+). This receptor was taken from a human donor in good health. Some clones in this sample may be carry-over from other donors' samples. J is TRBJ2-5 and V is TRBV28. CDR3 residues: CASNPDGQETQYF.